These 30 T cell receptor beta chains share one sample of origin, sequenced in a study of T cell responses to AZD1222 COVID-19 vaccine. Libraries were prepared by immunoSEQ multiplex PCR; TCRdb keeps only in-frame clonotypes and omits some of them. There are approximately 100,000 clones in the sample; roughly 89% occur only once, and over 40% lies in the top ten. The sample was peripheral blood, taken on day 0 of AZD1222 vaccination. The source of these receptors is an adult in good health.

This sequence joins TRBV11-2 and TRBJ1-1; 9 bases are shared with TRBD1. The germline CDR1 and CDR2 sequences are SGHAT and FQNNGV. This CDR3 contains 15 residues. The V segment lost 1 base and the J segment 10 bases; nucleotides outside the gene matches: 10. The DNA for the CDR3 is TGTGCCAGCAGCTTAGTCGACGGGACAGGGATTGGAGCTTTCTTT. The encoded protein is CASSLVDGTGIGAFF. The entire variable domain, with the rest obtained from reference TRBV11-2 and TRBJ1-1, is as follows: EAGVAQSPRYKIIEKRQSVAFWCNPISGHATLYWYQQILGQGPKLLIQFQNNGVVDDSQLPKDRFSAERLKGVDSTLKIQPAKLEDSAVYLCASSLVDGTGIGAFFGQGTRLTVV.

The V call is TRBV27, the J call TRBJ2-7; TRBD1 agrees at 9 bases. The CDR3 length is 14 residues. Trimming took 6 bases from V and 5 from J; bases not matched to a gene: 8. Germline V gene data show CDR1 as MNHEY and CDR2 as SMNVEV (reference sequence). This CDR3 reads CASRPGTGTHEQYF. The CDR3 nucleotides read TGTGCCAGCAGGCCTGGGACAGGGACCCACGAGCAGTACTTC.

The CDR3 region is CASSIGTGFSYEQYF. The CDR3 DNA reads TGTGCCAGTAGTATCGGGACAGGGTTCTCCTACGAGCAGTACTTC. V and J are TRBV19 and TRBJ2-7, with TRBD1 matching 9 bases. The J segment lost 0 bases and the V segment lost 3 bases, leaving 3 bases of the junction unmatched. In germline, CDR1 is LNHDA, CDR2 SQIVND (reference sequence). The CDR3 runs 15 residues.

This clone has just one count. Other DNA sequences of this sample code for an identical CDR3. The genes are TRBV7-2 and TRBJ1-2, with no clear D. The CDR3 has 14 amino acids. Trimming took 5 bases from V and 4 from J, leaving 14 bases between them. CDR1 is SGHTA, CDR2 FQGNSA, per germline. The CDR3 nucleotides are TGTGCCAGCAGCCTCGGAGCGGAGAGCTATGGCTACACCTTC. Residues: CASSLGAESYGYTF.

The chain couples TRBV30 to TRBJ2-6; D is ambiguous. The CDR3 length is 13 residues. CDR1 is GTSNPN, CDR2 SVGIG, per germline (reference sequence). The V end lost 4 bases, the J end lost 1 base, and 5 bases lay between the germline ends. The DNA for the CDR3 is TGTGCCTGGACTGAGTCTGGGGCCAACGTCCTGACTTTC. Protein product: CAWTESGANVLTF.

The chain employs TRBV27 and TRBJ1-5; 7 nucleotides line up with TRBD1. The CDR3 runs 14 residues. The V segment lost 6 bases and the J segment 9 bases; nucleotides outside the gene matches: 11. Germline CDR1 is MNHEY and CDR2 is SMNVEV (reference sequence). The CDR3 nucleotides are TGTGCCAGCAGCCCGGGACAGCTTTATGGGCCCCAGCATTTT. Translation gives CASSPGQLYGPQHF.

The V and J genes are TRBV12-3 or TRBV12-4 and TRBJ1-2; D possibly corresponds to TRBD1 (5 bases). The CDR3 is made up of 13 amino acids. V lost 5 bases, J lost 4 bases, and 11 bases lay in between. The CDR3 nucleotides read TGTGCCAGCAGTACCGGGACCGTCTATGGCTACACCTTC. Translating it yields CASSTGTVYGYTF.

The chain joins TRBV28 to TRBJ1-1; TRBD1 is a possible D gene (6 bases). The length of the CDR3 is 15 residues. CDR1 is MDHEN, CDR2 SYDVKM, per germline. The germline V and J ends were trimmed by 7 bases and 1 base, with 16 bases remaining between them. The CDR3 here is CASIFGGAGNTEAFF. CDR3 bases: TGTGCCAGCATCTTCGGGGGCGCGGGGAACACTGAAGCTTTCTTT.

This chain joins TRBV5-1 and TRBJ1-5, with 8 bases identical to TRBD1. This CDR3 region has 15 residues. Trimming cost V 3 bases and J 5 bases; bases outside gene matches: 7. Germline CDR1 and CDR2: SGHRS and YFSETQ. The CDR3 region has the DNA TGCGCCAGCAGCTCGACAGGGGAATCCCATCAGCCCCAGCATTTT. This sequence encodes CASSSTGESHQPQHF. Looking up the rest from reference TRBV5-1 and TRBJ1-5 gives the full variable domain: KAGVTQTPRYLIKTRGQQVTLSCSPISGHRSVSWYQQTPGQGLQFLFEYFSETQRNKGNFPGRFSGRQFSNSRSEMNVSTLELGDSALYLCASSSTGESHQPQHFGDGTRLSIL.

The rearrangement joins TRBV6-5 to TRBJ2-7; 9 bases match TRBD1. Germline V CDR1 and CDR2: MNHEY, SVGAGI. J lost 6 bases, V lost 5 bases, and 5 bases had no gene match. The CDR3 runs 13 residues. CDR3 sequence (DNA): TGTGCCAGCAGTACCTTGGACAGGGGCGAGCAGTACTTC. This codes for CASSTLDRGEQYF.

About this clone: Within the sample, other DNA sequences also encode this same CDR3. V gene TRBV5-1 combines with J gene TRBJ2-5; TRBD2 aligns across 13 bases. The CDR3 contains 14 residues. Germline V CDR1 and CDR2: SGHRS, YFSETQ. Losses at the gene ends were 3 bases for V and 5 bases for J; bases not matched to a gene: 1. This CDR3 reads CASSSGLAGETQYF. The CDR3 nucleotides read TGCGCCAGCAGCTCGGGACTAGCGGGGGAGACCCAGTACTTC.

The chain is built from TRBV12-3 or TRBV12-4 and TRBJ2-7; D call uncertain. The CDR3 runs to 13 residues. The V end lost 0 bases, the J end lost 3 bases, and 6 bases lay between the germline ends. CDR3 amino acids: CASSLANNYEQYF. In DNA, the CDR3 is TGTGCCAGCAGTTTAGCAAATAACTACGAGCAGTACTTC.

The genes are TRBV7-8 and TRBJ1-4; tentatively, D is TRBD1 (5 bases). The CDR3 spans 16 residues. CDR1 is SGHVS and CDR2 is FQNEAQ in the germline V gene. Trimming took off 5 bases at V and 5 bases at J, with 18 bases between the two ends. CDR3 nucleotide sequence: TGTGCCAGCAGCCCAGATTCCAGAAGGGGAAATGAAAAACTGTTTTTT. It specifies CASSPDSRRGNEKLFF.

The chain combines TRBV11-2 with TRBJ1-2, with 10 bases lining up with TRBD1. This CDR3 has 14 residues. The J segment lost 2 bases and the V segment lost 5 bases, leaving 2 bases of the junction unmatched. CDR1 is SGHAT, CDR2 FQNNGV, per germline. In DNA, the CDR3 is TGTGCCAGCAGCCGGGACAGGGGAAACTATGGCTACACCTTC. Translated: CASSRDRGNYGYTF.

The V gene is TRBV30, the J gene TRBJ1-1; TRBD1 is a possible D gene (5 bases). CDR3 length: 13 amino acids. From germline, CDR1 is GTSNPN and CDR2 SVGIG (reference sequence). V was cut by 3 bases and J by 3 bases, with 11 bases left in between. CDR3 coding DNA: TGTGCCTGGAGGGGGGACGTAGACACTGAAGCTTTCTTT. This sequence encodes CAWRGDVDTEAFF.

This chain links TRBV21-1 with TRBJ2-1; the DNA was not compared with TRBD1, the D call given in the table. TRBV21-1 is given as a pseudogene. There are 19 residues in the CDR3. The CDR3 DNA is TGTGCCAGCAGGGGAACCGGGACAGGGGTGTTAAGGCCCTACAATGAGCAGTTCTTC. This codes for CASRGTGTGVLRPYNEQFF.

The V call is TRBV29-1, the J call TRBJ1-1; D not resolved. CDR3 length: 16 amino acids. The ends were cut back, 4 bases at V and 4 bases at J, with 22 bases in the middle. The V gene's germline CDR1 is SQVTM and CDR2 ANQGSEA. CDR3 bases: TGCAGCGTTGGTACCCAAAAACAGTCTTGGGCCACTGAAGCTTTCTTT. This translates into CSVGTQKQSWATEAFF.

This rearrangement joins TRBV3-1 (or the pseudogene TRBV3-2) to TRBJ1-1; D uncertain. Trimming removed 2 bases from V and 0 bases from J, with 13 bases in between. Germline CDR1 reads LGHDT; CDR2 reads YNNKEL (reference sequence). This CDR3 contains 16 residues. CDR3 in DNA: TGTGCCAGCAGCCAAAAGCTACACTCGATGAACACTGAAGCTTTCTTT. Translation: CASSQKLHSMNTEAFF.

V is TRBV6-1 and J is TRBJ2-4; 12 nucleotides align to TRBD2. CDR1 is MNHNS and CDR2 is SASEGT in the germline V gene. This CDR3 comprises 17 residues. V shed 2 bases, J shed 0 bases, and the junction held 2 bases outside the gene matches. The chain's CDR3 is CASSELAGGLAKNIQYF. The CDR3 bases are TGTGCCAGCAGTGAACTAGCGGGAGGGCTAGCCAAAAACATTCAGTACTTC.

The chain is built from TRBV6-5 and TRBJ2-6; D ambiguous. Deletions cut 6 bases from V and 4 bases from J, with 7 bases between. This CDR3 is 13 amino acids long. Germline V gene sequence: CDR1 MNHEY, CDR2 SVGAGI. The CDR3 DNA follows: TGTGCCAGCAGAACAGCAGGGGCCAACGTCCTGACTTTC. As protein: CASRTAGANVLTF.

This clone was recorded a few times. V and J are TRBV28 and TRBJ1-4; TRBD1 matches 8 bases. In germline, CDR1 is MDHEN, CDR2 SYDVKM. The CDR3 spans 14 residues. The V segment lost 4 bases and the J segment 8 bases; nucleotides outside the gene matches: 6. The CDR3 bases are TGTGCCAGCAGTTCTGACAGGGGAGACGAAAAACTGTTTTTT. This gives the protein CASSSDRGDEKLFF. The variable domain in full, completed from reference TRBV28 and TRBJ1-4, reads DVKVTQSSRYLVKRTGEKVFLECVQDMDHENMFWYRQDPGLGLRLIYFSYDVKMKEKGDIPEGYSVSREKKERFSLILESASTNQTSMYLCASSSDRGDEKLFFGSGTQLSVL.

This clone was observed a few times. The rearrangement joins TRBV4-1 to TRBJ1-4; TRBD1 aligns across 9 bases. In germline, CDR1 is MGHRA, CDR2 YSYEKL. CDR3 length: 15 residues. V trimming: 4 bases; J trimming: 11 bases; junction bases outside the gene matches: 11. As DNA, the CDR3 is TGCGCCAGCAGCCGACCGACGGACAGGGGTTCTAAACTGTTTTTT. Its protein product is CASSRPTDRGSKLFF.

This clone has a handful of counts. This chain joins TRBV6-5 and TRBJ2-2; 7 bases match TRBD2. V gave up 6 bases and J gave up 6 bases; unmatched junction bases: 4. CDR1 is MNHEY and CDR2 is SVGAGI in the germline V gene. CDR3 length: 13 amino acids. Here the CDR3 reads CASRPAGPGELFF. CDR3 bases: TGTGCCAGCAGACCAGCGGGGCCCGGGGAGCTGTTTTTT.

V and J are TRBV13 and TRBJ2-1; TRBD2 matches at 7 bases. Germline V gene data show CDR1 as PRHDT and CDR2 as FYEKMQ (reference sequence). This CDR3 contains 15 residues. Trimming at V came to 2 bases and at J to 3 bases, leaving 4 bases not matched to a gene. The CDR3 nucleotides read TGTGCCAGCAGCTTATGGGGGAGGGGCTACAATGAGCAGTTCTTC. It encodes CASSLWGRGYNEQFF.

V is TRBV7-2 and J is TRBJ2-5, with D possibly TRBD1 on 5 matching bases. The germline CDR1 and CDR2 sequences are SGHTA and FQGNSA. This CDR3 has 14 amino acids. V lost 5 bases and J lost 2, with 12 bases in between. CDR3: CASSGATIQETQYF. Here the CDR3 DNA reads TGTGCCAGCAGCGGGGCGACAATTCAAGAGACCCAGTACTTC.

This clone was detected a few times. The chain carries TRBV7-9 and TRBJ2-3, with 11 bases that match TRBD2. The CDR3 runs 16 residues. Trimming took 3 bases from V and 2 from J; bases not matched to a gene: 4. Germline values: CDR1 SEHNR, CDR2 FQNEAQ (reference sequence). The DNA for the CDR3 is TGTGCCAGCAGCTTGGGGACTAGCGGAGCCACAGATACGCAGTATTTT. This gives the protein CASSLGTSGATDTQYF.

The gene calls are TRBV7-8 and TRBJ1-4; D is possibly TRBD1 (5 bases). Trimming shortened V by 3 bases and J by 10 bases, and 18 bases separated the two germline ends. This CDR3 comprises 15 residues. Germline values: CDR1 SGHVS, CDR2 FQNEAQ. CDR3 sequence (DNA): TGTGCCAGCAGCTTTAACCGGACACTTCGGGGAAAACTGTTTTTT. This sequence encodes CASSFNRTLRGKLFF.

V and J are TRBV19 and TRBJ2-7; D is uncertain. With 7 bases removed from V and 2 bases from J, the gap between germline ends came to 15 bases. Germline values: CDR1 LNHDA, CDR2 SQIVND (reference sequence). The CDR3 length is 14 residues. DNA for the CDR3: TGTGCCAGTATGCGACCCCGAAACCCCTACGAGCAGTACTTC. Translating it yields CASMRPRNPYEQYF.

V usage is TRBV7-2 and J usage is TRBJ2-2; 9 bases agree with TRBD1. Per germline, CDR1 SGHTA and CDR2 FQGNSA. This CDR3 comprises 17 residues. Losses at the gene ends were 5 bases for V and 4 bases for J; bases not matched to a gene: 11. The CDR3, as DNA: TGTGCCAGCAGCCTACAGGGGGCTGTATCGCGCACCGGGGAGCTGTTTTTT. Its translation is CASSLQGAVSRTGELFF.

The chain is built from TRBV11-2 and TRBJ2-3, with 14 bases that match TRBD2. J gave up 1 base and V 5 bases, and 8 bases lay outside the gene matches. This CDR3 spans 18 amino acids. Germline CDR1 is SGHAT and CDR2 is FQNNGV. CDR3 bases: TGTGCCAGCAGCGCCAGACCGGGACTAGCGGGAGGCACAGATACGCAGTATTTT. This gives the protein CASSARPGLAGGTDTQYF.